These T cell receptor beta chains were read from a single sample in a study of regulatory T cells in long-lasting Graves disease. TCRdb re-called the multiplex PCR reads with MiXCR, one entry per CDR3 protein. The sample contains over 300,000 distinct CDR3 sequences, less than 20% of which appear only once. The sample consisted of peripheral blood mononuclear cells (PBMCs), taken when the disease was refractory, from a patient treated with antithyroid drugs. All receptors derive from a female donor with Graves disease. Each CDR3 is given with its conserved first and last residue. The order of the fields is D gene, V gene, J gene, clone size, CDR3 DNA, CDR3 protein. A D gene is named only where the DNA matches it firmly. Expanded clones get a size class; other rows say once, few or many, or leave the size out.

D: .
V: TRBV14
J: TRBJ2-5
size: few
DNA: TGTGCCAGCAGCCTACAAGGAGGGGGGGAGACCCAGTACTTC
CDR3: CASSLQGGGETQYF

D: .
V: TRBV6-2/TRBV6-3
J: TRBJ2-1
size: .
DNA: TGTGCCAGCAGTGAAGTGGCAGGGGCGTCTGAGCAGTTCTTC
CDR3: CASSEVAGASEQFF

D: .
V: TRBV20-1
J: TRBJ2-3
size: few
DNA: TGCAAGACCGGACAGCAGTATTTT
CDR3: CKTGQQYF

D: .
V: TRBV10-3
J: TRBJ2-2
size: .
DNA: TGTGCCATCAGTCCCGGGGCGAACACCGGGGAGCTGTTTTTT
CDR3: CAISPGANTGELFF

D: TRBD1
V: TRBV12-3/TRBV12-4
J: TRBJ2-5
size: many
DNA: TGTGCCAGCAGTTTCGACAGGGTGGAGACCCAGTACTTC
CDR3: CASSFDRVETQYF

D: TRBD1
V: TRBV28
J: TRBJ2-7
size: many
DNA: TGTGCCAGCAGCTTGGGTGGGACAGCTACCTACGAGCAGTACTTC
CDR3: CASSLGGTATYEQYF

D: .
V: TRBV6-9
J: TRBJ2-6
size: .
DNA: TGTGCCAGCAGTTACTCGAAGGTTCGGAACAGCCACTCTGGGGCCAGCGTCCTGACTTTC
CDR3: CASSYSKVRNSHSGASVLTF

D: TRBD2
V: TRBV20-1
J: TRBJ2-7
size: few
DNA: TGCAGTGCTGGAGCCGGGACTAGCGGGGGATTAATCTACGAGCAGTACTTC
CDR3: CSAGAGTSGGLIYEQYF

D: TRBD2
V: TRBV28
J: TRBJ2-7
size: many
DNA: TGTGCCAGCAGACGACGACTAGCGGGAGCGGACGAGCAGTACTTC
CDR3: CASRRRLAGADEQYF

D: .
V: TRBV7-9
J: TRBJ1-2
size: many
DNA: TGTGCCAGCAGCAGGTCCGCCTTGGACTATGGCTACACCTTC
CDR3: CASSRSALDYGYTF

D: .
V: TRBV5-1
J: TRBJ2-1
size: .
DNA: TGCGCCAGCAGCTTTCGCCTAGCAAGCCCTACTTACAATGAGCAGTTCTTC
CDR3: CASSFRLASPTYNEQFF

D: .
V: TRBV2
J: TRBJ2-5
size: many
DNA: TGTGCCAGCAGTGTGTCAGGGACCCAGTACTTC
CDR3: CASSVSGTQYF

D: .
V: TRBV28
J: TRBJ2-7
size: many
DNA: TGTGCCAGCAGTACCGGTGGGAGCCTTAATGAGCAGTACTTC
CDR3: CASSTGGSLNEQYF

D: .
V: TRBV30
J: TRBJ2-7
size: .
DNA: TGTGCCTGGAGTGTACATGGACCGACCTACGAGCAGTACTTC
CDR3: CAWSVHGPTYEQYF

D: TRBD1
V: TRBV7-9
J: TRBJ1-3
size: .
DNA: TGTGCCAGCAGCTTATGGCCCCCGGAGACAGGGGTGCGCACCTCTGGAAACACCATATATTTT
CDR3: CASSLWPPETGVRTSGNTIYF

D: TRBD1
V: TRBV5-5
J: TRBJ2-5
size: .
DNA: TGTGCCAGCAGCTTGCGTCTACCGGGGCAGGGGGCGGTCCAGTACTTC
CDR3: CASSLRLPGQGAVQYF

D: .
V: TRBV28
J: TRBJ2-7
size: .
DNA: TGTGCCAGCGGTACGGACCTCTCCTACGAGCGGTACTTC
CDR3: CASGTDLSYERYF

D: TRBD2
V: TRBV3-1
J: TRBJ2-7
size: .
DNA: TGTGCCAGCAGCCAAGGGGGACTAGCGGGGGGTCTTACCTACGAGCAGTACTTC
CDR3: CASSQGGLAGGLTYEQYF

D: .
V: TRBV19
J: TRBJ2-7
size: few
DNA: TGTGTCAGTAGTTCAGCCCGGACAGCCACCTACGAGCAGTACTTC
CDR3: CVSSSARTATYEQYF

D: TRBD2
V: TRBV11-2
J: TRBJ2-3
size: .
DNA: TGTGCCAGCAGCTTTAGCGGGGGTAGCACAGATACGCAGTATTTT
CDR3: CASSFSGGSTDTQYF

D: .
V: TRBV30
J: TRBJ1-6
size: few
DNA: TGTGCCTGGAGTGTACAGGGATATAATTCACCCCTCCACTTT
CDR3: CAWSVQGYNSPLHF

D: .
V: TRBV11-2
J: TRBJ1-3
size: .
DNA: TGTGCCAGCAGCTTAGGGTTAGGACAGCCCGGAAACACCATATATTTT
CDR3: CASSLGLGQPGNTIYF

D: .
V: TRBV20-1
J: TRBJ2-7
size: few
DNA: TGCAGTGCCCCGCACGGGTCCTACGAGCAGTACTTC
CDR3: CSAPHGSYEQYF

D: TRBD1
V: TRBV15
J: TRBJ1-4
size: .
DNA: TGTGCCACCAGCAGAAACCCCAGGGGGATTGGCGAAAAACTGTTTTTT
CDR3: CATSRNPRGIGEKLFF

D: TRBD1
V: TRBV6-1
J: TRBJ1-2
size: many
DNA: TGTGCCAGCACAGCGACAGGGTCTGGCTACACCTTC
CDR3: CASTATGSGYTF

D: .
V: TRBV2
J: TRBJ1-4
size: .
DNA: TGTGCCAGCAGTGAATCCCCCGTGCCAGAGGGGAATGAAAAACTGTTTTTT
CDR3: CASSESPVPEGNEKLFF

D: .
V: TRBV29-1
J: TRBJ2-5
size: .
DNA: TGCAGCGTTGAACCATTGTTGAGCCAAGAGACCCAGTACTTC
CDR3: CSVEPLLSQETQYF

D: .
V: TRBV2
J: TRBJ2-6
size: .
DNA: TGTGCCAGCCGCCGATCTGGGGCCAACGTCCTGACTTTC
CDR3: CASRRSGANVLTF

D: .
V: TRBV4-3
J: TRBJ1-2
size: .
DNA: TGCGCCAGCAGCCAAGCCTCGAACTATGGCTACACCTTC
CDR3: CASSQASNYGYTF

D: .
V: TRBV11-2
J: TRBJ2-7
size: many
DNA: TGTGCCAGCAGCTTAATGGCGGGCCCCTCCTACGAGCAGTACTTC
CDR3: CASSLMAGPSYEQYF

D: TRBD2
V: TRBV4-1
J: TRBJ2-4
size: .
DNA: TGCGCCAGCAGCCAAGCCGTGATAGCGGGGGGCCGGGACATTCAGTACTTC
CDR3: CASSQAVIAGGRDIQYF

D: .
V: TRBV7-8
J: TRBJ1-4
size: few
DNA: TGTGCCAGCAGCTTTCTGGGTGAAAAACTGTTTTTT
CDR3: CASSFLGEKLFF

D: .
V: TRBV6-1
J: TRBJ2-5
size: many
DNA: TGTGCCAGCACCCAAGGGAGTGGACAAGAGACCCAGTACTTC
CDR3: CASTQGSGQETQYF

D: TRBD1
V: TRBV13
J: TRBJ1-1
size: many
DNA: TGTGCCAGCAGTTCGAGGGACAGTTTAACTGAAGCTTTCTTT
CDR3: CASSSRDSLTEAFF

D: .
V: TRBV7-9
J: TRBJ2-7
size: many
DNA: TGTGCCAGCAGCTTAGAGGAGGCCTACGAGCAGTACTTC
CDR3: CASSLEEAYEQYF

D: .
V: TRBV11-2
J: TRBJ2-7
size: many
DNA: TGTGCCAGCAGCCGCAGGGGGGGGCCCGACGAGCAGTACTTC
CDR3: CASSRRGGPDEQYF

D: .
V: TRBV12-3/TRBV12-4
J: TRBJ2-7
size: many
DNA: TGTGCCAGCAGTATAACCCAGGGCAACGAGCAGTACTTC
CDR3: CASSITQGNEQYF

D: .
V: TRBV9
J: TRBJ2-1
size: .
DNA: TGTGCCAGCAGCGGGAATGCTGTGAGGGCCTCCTACAATGAGCAGTTCTTC
CDR3: CASSGNAVRASYNEQFF

D: .
V: TRBV28
J: TRBJ2-7
size: many
DNA: TGTGCCAGCAGTTTTAGGGGCGCCCTCTACGAGCAGTACTTC
CDR3: CASSFRGALYEQYF

D: .
V: TRBV19
J: TRBJ1-5
size: .
DNA: TGTGCCAGTAGTCCTCCTTTACGGCGGAGGATCAATCAGCCCCAGCATTTT
CDR3: CASSPPLRRRINQPQHF

D: .
V: TRBV7-9
J: TRBJ2-5
size: .
DNA: TGTGCCAGCAGCTTCAACGGGGGGCTTCAAGAGACCCAGTACTTC
CDR3: CASSFNGGLQETQYF

D: .
V: TRBV27
J: TRBJ1-6
size: many
DNA: TGTGCCAGCAGTCCTAGGGGTAGCTATTCACCCCTCCACTTT
CDR3: CASSPRGSYSPLHF

D: TRBD1
V: TRBV29-1
J: TRBJ2-7
size: many
DNA: TGCAGCATAAAAGTAGGTGGCAGGGGGACCTACGAGCAGTACTTC
CDR3: CSIKVGGRGTYEQYF

D: .
V: TRBV28
J: TRBJ2-3
size: .
DNA: TGTGCCAGCGGTTTAAGTAAAATCATAAGCACAGATACGCAGTATTTT
CDR3: CASGLSKIISTDTQYF

D: TRBD1
V: TRBV12-3/TRBV12-4
J: TRBJ1-2
size: .
DNA: TGTGCCAGCAGTTTATCGACAGGGTATACCCAAAGCTACACCTTC
CDR3: CASSLSTGYTQSYTF

D: TRBD1
V: TRBV6-1
J: TRBJ1-2
size: many
DNA: TGTGCCAGCAGCGTGGACAGGGGCTATGGCTACACCTTC
CDR3: CASSVDRGYGYTF

D: TRBD1
V: TRBV19
J: TRBJ2-2
size: once
DNA: TGTGCCAGTATGCGGACAGGGAGAAACGGGGAGCTGTTTTTT
CDR3: CASMRTGRNGELFF

D: TRBD1
V: TRBV6-1
J: TRBJ1-4
size: .
DNA: TGTGCCAGCAGGGGACAGGGGGGGCGGAGTACTAATGAAAAACTGTTTTTT
CDR3: CASRGQGGRSTNEKLFF

D: .
V: TRBV20-1
J: TRBJ1-5
size: .
DNA: TGCAGTGCTAGACGGGGGACCCAGCATTTT
CDR3: CSARRGTQHF

D: .
V: TRBV5-1
J: TRBJ2-7
size: few
DNA: TGCGCCAGCAGGGACGGCGCGAGTTCGTACTACGAGCAGTACTTC
CDR3: CASRDGASSYYEQYF

D: .
V: TRBV2
J: TRBJ1-3
size: .
DNA: TGTGCCAGCAGGTTAAGACAGGCCTCTGGAAACACCATATATTTT
CDR3: CASRLRQASGNTIYF

D: .
V: TRBV5-6
J: TRBJ1-3
size: .
DNA: TGTGCCAGCAGCTCTCTAACCTTCTCTGGAAACACCATATATTTT
CDR3: CASSSLTFSGNTIYF

D: .
V: TRBV3-1
J: TRBJ1-1
size: many
DNA: TGTGCCAGCAGCCAAAACAGAGCAAACACTGAAGCTTTCTTT
CDR3: CASSQNRANTEAFF

D: TRBD1
V: TRBV19
J: TRBJ1-5
size: many
DNA: TGTGCCACGACGGCGAGGCTAGGGACAGATAATCAGCCCCAGCATTTT
CDR3: CATTARLGTDNQPQHF